This TCR beta chain was captured in a study of shared clonotypes between healthy human individuals. Study-wide results and limits: Rarefaction exposed incomplete sorted-subset sequencing despite large depth.

Assay: immunoSEQ multiplex PCR; the TCRdb copy retains only in-frame clones and omits some. Of millions of clones in the sample, 85% to 95% were seen once. Turning to this clone: Its matching antigen is unknown.

The germline V and J ends were trimmed by 0 bases and 1 base, with 13 bases remaining between them. The CDR3 consists of 15 residues. Germline V gene sequence: CDR1 SQVTM, CDR2 ANQGSEA. Terminally differentiated effector memory CD45RA+ cells were left out of the naive CD8 fraction, which was CD45RO-negative and positively selected for CCR7. The clonotype was recovered from a man aged 18 to 30 in good health. Some clones in this sample may be carry-over from other donors' samples. The sample taken for sequencing was naive CD8+ T cells from PBMCs. V is TRBV29-1 and J is TRBJ2-7, with D possibly being TRBD1 (7 bases). CDR3 loop: CSVEEGGDSSYEQYF. The CDR3 DNA reads as TGCAGCGTTGAAGAAGGCGGGGACAGTTCCTACGAGCAGTACTTC.